The 3 T cell receptor beta chains below were found in one sample sequenced in a study of blood T cell repertoires in COVID-19 (TCRdb year 2020). The method was the immunoSEQ multiplex PCR assay. TCRdb mirrors the immuneACCESS table, restricted to in-frame sequences. Some clones are absent from its copies; in checked studies, under half trace to an unresolved V gene, and the reason for the others is unknown. The sample has around 250,000 clones on record, 86% of them singletons. Of the sample, 8.5% to 9% falls within the top ten clones. Specimen: peripheral blood. The receptors derive from a man aged 35-49 years with active or convalescent COVID-19.

This clone showed up just once. The chain links TRBV7-6 to TRBJ2-7; TRBD2 agrees at 8 bases. J was trimmed by 0 bases and V by 2 bases; bases with no gene match: 9. Germline V gene lookup returns CDR1 SGHVS and CDR2 FNYEAQ. The CDR3 has 17 amino acids. In nucleotides, the CDR3 is TGTGCCAGCAGCTTAAGCCCAAGCGGGAGCGACTCCTACGAGCAGTACTTC. Its protein product is CASSLSPSGSDSYEQYF.

J is TRBJ1-6 and V is TRBV19; 10 nucleotides align to TRBD1. The CDR3 consists of 16 residues. Germline V gene data show CDR1 as LNHDA and CDR2 as SQIVND (reference sequence). The ends lost 3 bases at V and 9 bases at J; junction bases unmatched: 8. CDR3 loop: CASSIFGTGAGSPLHF. In DNA form, the CDR3 reads TGTGCCAGTAGTATTTTCGGGACAGGGGCAGGTTCACCCCTCCACTTT.

The chain couples TRBV24-1 to TRBJ1-3; 9 nucleotides agree with TRBD1. Germline values: CDR1 KGHDR, CDR2 SFDVKD. The CDR3 loop spans 16 amino acids. The ends lost 4 bases at V and 2 bases at J; junction bases unmatched: 5. CDR3 protein: CATSEADRGTGNTIYF. In DNA form, the CDR3 reads TGTGCCACCAGTGAGGCGGACAGGGGCACTGGAAACACCATATATTTT.